The table lists the clone carrying this TCR beta chain with a few counts. Participants classified as exposed had met a COVID-19 case within 2 weeks before study entry. This sample stems from a study of blood T cell repertoires in COVID-19. As for the study in general: The origin of the acute and convalescent COVID-19 samples was the United States, Italy and Spain.

The repertoire was sequenced with immunoSEQ multiplex PCR; TCRdb's copy has only in-frame clones and lacks some. The sample yields about 240,000 clones, approximately 83% seen once. The CDR3 is made up of 17 amino acids. Germline V gene data show CDR1 as MDHEN and CDR2 as SYDVKM. The V gene end was trimmed by 6 bases and the J gene end by 5 bases; junction bases not matched to a gene: 11. The sequenced sample was PBMCs or T cells enriched from blood (not recorded which). The rearrangement uses TRBV28 and TRBJ2-5, with 14 nucleotides matching TRBD2. The sequence was collected from a middle-aged woman who had been exposed to COVID-19. In nucleotides, the CDR3 is TGTGCCAGCAGCCCCCCCCCGGGACTAGCGGGGGACGAGACCCAGTACTTC. Translated, it gives CASSPPPGLAGDETQYF.